This TCR beta chain was obtained from a study of graft-versus-host responses after intestinal transplantation. A word on this clone: Its antigen is unidentified.

General study results and limits: Some patients had graft-donor T cell macrochimerism, and their allografts showed high graft-versus-host to host-versus-graft clonal ratios. An association linked early post-transplant HvG declines with peak circulating GvH clone levels.

V was clipped by 5 bases and J by 2 bases; unmatched bases: 4. This CDR3 contains 14 residues. The germline V gene encodes CDR1 SEHNR and CDR2 FQNEAQ (reference sequence). Libraries were prepared by immunoSEQ multiplex PCR; TCRdb keeps only in-frame clonotypes and omits some of them. Here the sample spans tens of thousands of clones, 89% being singletons. The specimen was unstimulated CD8+ T cells sorted from spleen or lymph node cells, collected before intestinal transplant. The TCR was taken from a human donor who received an intestinal transplant. V is TRBV7-9 and J is TRBJ2-7; 9 nucleotides match TRBD1. The CDR3 nucleotides are TGTGCCAGCAGCAGCGGACAGGGGACCTACGAGCAGTACTTC. It codes for CASSSGQGTYEQYF. The whole variable domain, filled in from reference TRBV7-9 and TRBJ2-7, reads DTGVSQNPRHKITKRGQNVTFRCDPISEHNRLYWYRQTLGQGPEFLTYFQNEAQLEKSRLLSDRFSAERPKGSFSTLEIQRTEQGDSAMYLCASSSGQGTYEQYFGPGTRLTVT.